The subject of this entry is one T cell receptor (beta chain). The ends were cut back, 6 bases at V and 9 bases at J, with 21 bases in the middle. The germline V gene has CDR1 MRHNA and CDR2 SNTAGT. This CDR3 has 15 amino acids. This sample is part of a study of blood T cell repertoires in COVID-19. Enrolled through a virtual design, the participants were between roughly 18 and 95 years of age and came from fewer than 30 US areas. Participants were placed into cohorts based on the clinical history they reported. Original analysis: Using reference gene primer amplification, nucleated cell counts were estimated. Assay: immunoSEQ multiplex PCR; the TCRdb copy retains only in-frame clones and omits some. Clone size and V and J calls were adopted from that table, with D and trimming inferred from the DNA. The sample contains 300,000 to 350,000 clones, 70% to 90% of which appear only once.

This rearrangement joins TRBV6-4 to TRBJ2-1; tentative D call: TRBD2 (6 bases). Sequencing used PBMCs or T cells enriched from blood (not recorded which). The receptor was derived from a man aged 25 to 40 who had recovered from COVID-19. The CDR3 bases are TGTGCCAGCAGCGCTCGACTAGGAGGTTTTGGTGAGCAGTTCTTC. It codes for CASSARLGGFGEQFF.